The 6 T cell receptor beta chains below all came from one sample that was sequenced in a study of cytomegalovirus exposure and HLA in healthy donors. PCR used 60 Vbeta primers and 13 Jbeta primers. The assay was immunoSEQ multiplex PCR, and TCRdb's table has in-frame clones only and misses some. The table has about 160,000 clones, 65% to 85% seen once. Sequenced material: PBMCs. These receptors all stem from a man aged 55-75 years in good health and CMV-seronegative.

This clone was detected a few times. The chain couples TRBV15 to TRBJ2-1; D is possibly TRBD2 (5 bases). The CDR3 is made up of 16 amino acids. Trimming pared 1 base from V and 4 bases from J, leaving 14 bases between. Germline V gene sequence: CDR1 LNHNV, CDR2 YYDKDF (reference sequence). CDR3 DNA sequence: TGTGCCACCAGCAGAGGTCCCGGGGTAGGATACAATGAGCAGTTCTTC. Its protein is CATSRGPGVGYNEQFF.

There are a few counts of this clone. The J gene is TRBJ2-5, the V gene TRBV7-3; 11 bases are a match to TRBD2. Germline V gives CDR1 SGHTA, CDR2 FQGTGA. The J segment lost 1 base and the V segment lost 8 bases, leaving 6 bases of the junction unmatched. The CDR3 spans 15 residues. The CDR3 DNA reads as TGTGCCAGCGCCATAGCGGGGGGGCCCCAAGAGACCCAGTACTTC. This translates into CASAIAGGPQETQYF.

CDR3: CASSDQESKPQHF. In nucleotides, the CDR3 is TGTGCCAGCAGTGATCAGGAAAGCAAGCCCCAGCATTTT. The chain is built from TRBV2 and TRBJ1-5; unclear D gene. Trimming cost V 3 bases and J 8 bases, with 11 bases left between them. Looked up from germline, CDR1 is SNHLY and CDR2 is FYNNEI. The CDR3 is 13 amino acids.

The sample holds one count of this clone. The V gene is TRBV6-5, the J gene TRBJ1-5; unclear D gene. Per the germline V gene, CDR1 is MNHEY and CDR2 is SVGAGI. V was pared by 5 bases and J by 6 bases, with 11 bases between. The CDR3 sequence is 13 residues long. CDR3 sequence: CASSPREGQPQHF. DNA of the CDR3: TGTGCCAGCAGTCCTAGAGAGGGTCAGCCCCAGCATTTT.

J is TRBJ2-7 and V is TRBV19, with D perhaps matching TRBD2 (6 bases). The V and J ends lost 9 bases and 4 bases respectively, with 16 bases between them. This CDR3 has 13 amino acids. The germline CDR1 and CDR2 sequences are LNHDA and SQIVND (reference sequence). The CDR3 protein is CASVKGGDYEQYF. The DNA of the CDR3 is TGTGCCAGCGTGAAAGGAGGGGATTACGAGCAGTACTTC.

The chain employs TRBV10-3 and TRBJ2-2; 15 bases agree with TRBD2. V was clipped by 6 bases and J by 5 bases; unmatched bases: 13. The germline V gene encodes CDR1 ENHRY and CDR2 SYGVKD. This CDR3 is built from 19 residues. This CDR3 is CAIREGWGLAGGRTGELFF. The CDR3 DNA sequence: TGTGCCATCAGAGAGGGTTGGGGACTAGCGGGAGGAAGGACCGGGGAGCTGTTTTTT.